Given below is one T cell receptor (beta chain) in context. This record belongs to a study of blood T cell repertoires in COVID-19. Sequencing used immunoSEQ multiplex PCR; TCRdb keeps in-frame clones, though not all of them. Of about 200,000 clones in the sample, 65% to 85% were seen once. The CDR3 totals 15 residues. V trimming: 4 bases; J trimming: 9 bases; junction bases outside the gene matches: 9. Looked up from germline, CDR1 is SGHAT and CDR2 is FQDESV (reference sequence). The sequencing sample was made of peripheral blood. This chain joins TRBV11-1 and TRBJ2-2; TRBD1 aligns across 9 bases. The receptor was isolated from a woman older than 75 with acute or convalescent COVID-19. CDR3 bases: TGTGCCAGCAGCTCCAATACAGGGGGCGGTTGGGAGCTGTTTTTT. It specifies CASSSNTGGGWELFF. The full variable domain, its missing parts supplied by reference TRBV11-1 and TRBJ2-2, is EAEVAQSPRYKITEKSQAVAFWCDPISGHATLYWYRQILGQGPELLVQFQDESVVDDSQLPKDRFSAERLKGVDSTLKIQPAELGDSAMYLCASSSNTGGGWELFFGEGSRLTVL.